The 19 T cell receptor beta chains listed next were all sequenced from one sample in a study of metastatic and nonmetastatic thyroid tumors. No treatment of any kind had been given to any patient before thyroid surgery. TCRdb re-analyzed the PCR reads using MiXCR. The profile shows tens of thousands of clones, more than 20% of them singletons. The sample comprised blood. These receptors were collected from a female donor with papillary thyroid cancer or a benign thyroid nodule (not recorded which). Some clones in this sample may be carry-over from other donors' samples.

The sample holds many counts of this clone. J is TRBJ2-4 and V is TRBV5-1, with TRBD1 identical over 8 bases. V trimming: 0 bases; J trimming: 7 bases; junction bases outside the gene matches: 3. The CDR3 sequence is 14 residues long. Germline assignment: CDR1 SGHRS and CDR2 YFSETQ. The CDR3 sequence: CASSLGTGMNIQYF. CDR3 bases: TGCGCCAGCAGCTTGGGGACAGGGATGAACATTCAGTACTTC.

This clone was seen a few times. It may be a read error: a sequence one base away is much more abundant. This sequence joins TRBV5-8 and TRBJ2-2, with D unclear. Germline loops: CDR1 SGHTS, CDR2 YDEGEE. The CDR3 is 13 residues long. The CDR3 DNA reads TGTGACAGCAGCTCCAGGAACACCGGGGAGCTGTTTTTT. Protein product: CDSSSRNTGELFF.

This clone has at least ten counts. The chain has TRBV11-3 and TRBJ2-1; D is ambiguous. V was pared by 0 bases and J by 3 bases, with 3 bases between. Germline CDR1 SGHNT, CDR2 YENEEA. This CDR3 has 13 residues. The CDR3 DNA sequence: TGTGCCAGCAGCTTAGAGAACTACAATGAGCAGTTCTTC. Translation gives CASSLENYNEQFF.

In regard to this clone: The junction shows a germline mismatch at one end, possibly a read error. The chain carries TRBV4-3 and TRBJ2-7, with 10 bases fitting TRBD1. The CDR3 is made up of 16 amino acids. The germline V gene encodes CDR1 LGHNA and CDR2 YSLEER. The CDR3 region is CASIQSNRDRGGEQYF. DNA for the CDR3: TGCGCCAGCATCCAATCTAACCGGGACAGGGGTGGAGAGCAGTACTTC.

This clone was seen a handful of times. The chain carries TRBV2 and TRBJ2-7; TRBD2 matches 7 bases. CDR1 is SNHLY and CDR2 is FYNNEI in the germline V gene. Germline trimming cut 1 base from V and 2 bases from J; bases unmatched to any gene: 5. The CDR3 is 15 residues long. The CDR3 protein is CASSEEAGGTYEQYF. CDR3 nucleotide sequence: TGTGCCAGCAGTGAAGAGGCCGGGGGGACCTACGAGCAGTACTTC.

The V gene is TRBV30, the J gene TRBJ1-2; 9 bases map to TRBD1. Germline V gene data show CDR1 as GTSNPN and CDR2 as SVGIG (reference sequence). This CDR3 spans 14 amino acids. The J segment lost 1 base and the V segment lost 2 bases, leaving 2 bases of the junction unmatched. The CDR3 DNA is TGTGCCTGGAGTCCGGGACAGGGTAACTATGGCTACACCTTC. Residues: CAWSPGQGNYGYTF.

This clone was observed once. One junction end does not reproduce the germline sequence, and a read error may be involved. This sequence joins TRBV11-2 and TRBJ2-5; TRBD2 agrees at 14 bases. CDR3 size: 18 residues. CDR1 is SGHAT and CDR2 is FQNNGV in the germline V gene. The CDR3 reads CASSPRLAGGPRRQTQYF. The CDR3 DNA sequence: TGTGCCAGCAGCCCCCGACTAGCGGGAGGGCCGAGGAGACAGACACAGTACTTC.

In its sample, this clone was seen many times. Possible read error: a much larger clone is one base away. The rearrangement uses TRBV27 and TRBJ2-1; 9 bases fit TRBD2. CDR1 MNHEY and CDR2 SMNVEV come from the germline V gene (reference sequence). This CDR3 comprises 15 residues. The DNA for the CDR3 is TGTGCCAGCAGTTACACGACTAGCGGCAACAATGGGCAGTTCTTC. The encoded protein is CASSYTTSGNNGQFF.

This clone was recorded at least ten times. The V call is TRBV11-2, the J call TRBJ2-3; tentatively, D is TRBD2 (6 bases). CDR3 length: 17 residues. CDR1 and CDR2 from the germline V gene are SGHAT and FQNNGV. Trimming took 1 base from V and 1 from J, leaving 15 bases between them. CDR3 amino acids: CASSLGLWGLRTDTQYF. The CDR3 coding sequence is TGTGCCAGCAGCTTAGGTCTTTGGGGACTTCGCACAGATACGCAGTATTTT.

The chain is built from TRBV6-2 or TRBV6-3 and TRBJ2-7, with D possibly TRBD2 on 5 matching bases. The CDR3 is made up of 13 amino acids. With 0 bases removed from V and 4 bases from J, the gap between germline ends came to 7 bases. Germline values: CDR1 MNHEY, CDR2 SVGEGT. This CDR3 is CASSYSTGYEQYF. CDR3 nucleotide sequence: TGTGCCAGCAGTTACTCGACGGGGTACGAGCAGTACTTC.

The chain combines TRBV12-3 or TRBV12-4 with TRBJ2-1; TRBD1 agrees at 7 bases. V dropped 5 bases and J dropped 10; count of bases not matched to a gene: 8. The CDR3 is made up of 13 amino acids. The CDR3 protein is CASSPRRDSEQFF. CDR3 nucleotides: TGTGCCAGCAGTCCACGCCGGGACAGCGAGCAGTTCTTC.

This clone has more than one count but fewer than ten. The chain is built from TRBV6-1 and TRBJ2-7, with 9 bases identical to TRBD1. Germline assignment: CDR1 MNHNS and CDR2 SASEGT. Trimming removed 11 bases from V and 6 bases from J; junction bases left unmatched: 11. The CDR3 totals 13 residues. CDR3 sequence reads: CASGLGQGSEQYF. The CDR3 coding sequence is TGTGCCTCGGGTTTGGGACAGGGATCCGAGCAGTACTTC.

This clone was recorded a few times. CDR3 bases: TGTGCCAGCAGCCAGAGCCATACATCCTTGCGTAAATACGAGCAGTACTTC. Protein product: CASSQSHTSLRKYEQYF. The V and J genes are TRBV28 and TRBJ2-7; no clear D gene. V was pared by 6 bases and J by 4 bases, with 25 bases between. CDR1 is MDHEN and CDR2 is SYDVKM in the germline V gene. The CDR3 has 17 amino acids.

This clone is labeled as medium-sized. The chain recombines TRBV6-1 with TRBJ2-7, with 12 nucleotides matching TRBD1. The ends lost 11 bases at V and 5 bases at J; junction bases unmatched: 7. CDR1 and CDR2 from the germline V gene are MNHNS and SASEGT. The CDR3 sequence is 13 residues long. In DNA form, the CDR3 reads TGTGCCGCCGGCGGGACAGGGGGCCACGAGCAGTACTTC. Translating gives CAAGGTGGHEQYF.

This clone was detected ten times or more. A much more abundant neighbour one base away suggests this may be a read error. CDR3 sequence (DNA): TGTGCCAGCAGCTTAGCTCCCAGACGCGAGCAGTGCTTC. Its protein product is CASSLAPRREQCF. The rearrangement joins TRBV11-3 to TRBJ2-7; no firm D call. The CDR3 runs to 13 residues. Germline values: CDR1 SGHNT, CDR2 YENEEA.

This chain uses TRBV3-1 with TRBJ1-5; D not certain. The germline V gene encodes CDR1 LGHDT and CDR2 YNNKEL (reference sequence). The CDR3 runs to 13 residues. V was clipped by 4 bases and J by 5 bases, with 9 bases between them. The DNA for the CDR3 is TGTGCCAGCAGCCCGGGGTCCTATCAGCCCCAGCATTTT. This gives the protein CASSPGSYQPQHF.

As regards this clone: An end of the junction differs from the germline gene, which may be a read error. The rearrangement joins TRBV28 to TRBJ2-1; 7 bases map to TRBD2. From germline, CDR1 is MDHEN and CDR2 SYDVKM. The CDR3 totals 12 residues. The CDR3 DNA is TGTGCCAGCAGTTTACAGACGGGACTACGGATCTTC. Protein sequence: CASSLQTGLRIF.

This clone counts as medium-sized (0.01 to 0.1%). The chain links TRBV5-1 to TRBJ1-6; the D is unclear. CDR1 is SGHRS and CDR2 is YFSETQ in the germline V gene. Trimming took 1 base from V and 8 from J, leaving 13 bases between them. The CDR3 runs to 15 residues. The CDR3 here is CASSLSGEGHSPLHF. As DNA, the CDR3 is TGCGCCAGCAGCTTGTCGGGTGAAGGACATTCACCCCTCCACTTT.

This clone was seen repeatedly, ten times or more. The CDR3 DNA reads TGTGCCAGCAGCCCGCCCGTCGGGCAGCGGAGCTCCTACAATGAGCAGTTCTTC. Translating gives CASSPPVGQRSSYNEQFF. The rearrangement uses TRBV7-2 and TRBJ2-1, with D perhaps matching TRBD2 (5 bases). Trimming removed 5 bases from V and 0 bases from J, with 20 bases in between. This CDR3 spans 18 amino acids. Germline assignment: CDR1 SGHTA and CDR2 FQGNSA.